The T cell receptor beta chain under discussion was sequenced for a study of T cell responses to AZD1222 COVID-19 vaccine. Produced via immunoSEQ multiplex PCR; TCRdb's table is partial and in-frame only. The data hold 150,000 or so clones, with approximately 90% observed a single time. In germline, CDR1 is MNHEY, CDR2 SVGAGI. The CDR3 loop spans 14 amino acids. V lost 3 bases, J lost 5 bases, and 7 bases stayed unmatched. This chain joins TRBV6-5 and TRBJ2-7; TRBD2 matches at 7 bases. This clonotype was sampled from an adult who received the AZD1222 COVID-19 vaccine. The sequences come from peripheral blood, collected 28 days after the second AZD1222 dose. This chain's CDR3 is CASSYRTSYDEQYF. In DNA form, the CDR3 reads TGTGCCAGCAGTTATAGGACTAGTTACGACGAGCAGTACTTC.